Each of the 26 T cell receptor beta chains below was sequenced from the same sample in a study of early T cells in non-severe SARS-CoV-2 infection. TCRdb redid the calling of the 5' RACE reads with MiXCR, one entry per CDR3 protein. The sample has 35,000 to 50,000 distinct CDR3 sequences; 23% are singletons. This specimen was whole blood, taken at baseline. These receptors were collected from an adult who was a healthcare worker with PCR-confirmed SARS-CoV-2 infection or an uninfected control (not recorded which).

The sample holds a few counts of this clonotype. The rearrangement uses TRBV7-9 and TRBJ2-7; 7 bases map to TRBD1. J was trimmed by 4 bases and V by 5 bases; bases with no gene match: 11. CDR3 length equals 15 residues. Germline CDR1 and CDR2: SEHNR and FQNEAQ (reference sequence). CDR3 amino acids: CASSPPWDSAYEQYF. DNA of the CDR3: TGTGCCAGCAGCCCACCCTGGGACAGTGCGTACGAGCAGTACTTC.

This clonotype was recorded a few times. The gene calls are TRBV18 and TRBJ2-7; D uncertain. The CDR3 sequence is 12 residues long. V dropped 3 bases and J dropped 4 bases, with 7 bases sitting between them. In germline, CDR1 is KGHSH, CDR2 LQKENI. The CDR3 DNA sequence: TGTGCCAGCTCACCCGAAAGATACGAGCAGTACTTC. Its protein product is CASSPERYEQYF.

This clonotype was seen only once. This chain connects TRBV7-4 to TRBJ1-3; no firm D call. Germline V gene lookup returns CDR1 SGHVT and CDR2 SQSDAQ. V was shortened by 7 bases and J by 0 bases, with 10 bases between the two germline ends. The CDR3 spans 14 residues. The CDR3 reads CASIMRFSGNTIYF. The CDR3 DNA is TGTGCCAGCATTATGAGGTTCTCTGGAAACACCATATATTTT. Combining the CDR3 with reference TRBV7-4 and TRBJ1-3 gives the whole variable domain GAGVSQSPRYKVAKRGRDVALRCDSISGHVTLYWYRQTLGQGSEVLTYSQSDAQRDKSGRPSGRFSAERPERSVSTLKIQRTEQGDSAVYLCASIMRFSGNTIYFGEGSWLTVV.

The sample holds many counts of this clonotype. This chain joins TRBV7-2 and TRBJ2-2; TRBD2 might be the D (5 bases). This CDR3 has 15 residues. V lost 2 bases to trimming and J lost 1 base, with 8 bases between them. Germline CDR1 is SGHTA and CDR2 is FQGNSA. The CDR3 coding sequence is TGTGCCAGCAGCTTATTCGGACTGAACACCGGGGAGCTGTTTTTT. This gives the protein CASSLFGLNTGELFF.

This clonotype turned up a few times. V and J are TRBV20-1 and TRBJ2-3, with D tentatively TRBD1 (5 bases). V lost 7 bases, J lost 3 bases, and 14 bases lay in between. The V gene's germline CDR1 is DFQATT and CDR2 SNEGSKA (reference sequence). This CDR3 is built from 13 residues. CDR3 residues: CSVGAGSTDTQYF. CDR3 bases: TGCAGTGTTGGGGCCGGGTCGACAGATACGCAGTATTTT.

This clonotype was seen a few times. V gene TRBV7-9 combines with J gene TRBJ2-2; tentative D call: TRBD2 (6 bases). Trimming cost V 8 bases and J 1 base, with 8 bases left between them. The length of the CDR3 is 13 residues. The germline V gene encodes CDR1 SEHNR and CDR2 FQNEAQ (reference sequence). The CDR3 DNA is TGTGCCAGCGGGGAGGAGAACACCGGGGAGCTGTTTTTT. Residues: CASGEENTGELFF.

V is TRBV20-1 and J is TRBJ2-3, with no clear D. With 3 bases removed from V and 0 bases from J, the gap between germline ends came to 10 bases. The CDR3 extends over 14 amino acids. CDR1 and CDR2 (germline): DFQATT, SNEGSKA (reference sequence). The CDR3 loop reads CSASLLASTDTQYF. CDR3 DNA sequence: TGCAGTGCTAGTTTGTTGGCTAGCACAGATACGCAGTATTTT.

The chain joins TRBV5-6 to TRBJ2-2; D not resolved. This CDR3 has 15 residues. Germline V lookup: CDR1 SGHDT, CDR2 YYEEEE. V was pared by 0 bases and J by 4 bases, with 10 bases between. This CDR3 reads CASSLVGVGTGELFF. CDR3 DNA: TGTGCCAGCAGCTTGGTTGGCGTAGGCACCGGGGAGCTGTTTTTT.

In this sample, this clonotype turned up a few times. The rearrangement uses TRBV6-2 or TRBV6-3 and TRBJ2-3, with D tentatively TRBD1 (5 bases). The CDR3 sequence is 15 residues long. V lost 8 bases and J 2 bases, leaving 17 bases between the germline ends. Germline CDR1 and CDR2: MNHEY and SVGEGT. CDR3 region: CASGPEWGPTDTQYF. As DNA, the CDR3 is TGTGCCAGCGGTCCCGAGTGGGGCCCCACAGATACGCAGTATTTT.

The chain uses TRBV18 and TRBJ1-1, with 7 nucleotides matching TRBD1. CDR1 KGHSH and CDR2 LQKENI come from the germline V gene. The CDR3 covers 15 residues. With 1 base clipped from V and 4 bases from J, the junction kept 6 bases outside the gene matches. The CDR3 sequence: CASSPREGAGTEAFF. The CDR3 nucleotides are TGTGCCAGCTCACCACGAGAGGGGGCTGGCACTGAAGCTTTCTTT.

This clonotype was found a few times. The rearrangement joins TRBV2 to TRBJ2-7; unclear D gene. V lost 5 bases and J 4 bases, leaving 15 bases between the germline ends. Germline values: CDR1 SNHLY, CDR2 FYNNEI. The CDR3 sequence is 14 residues long. For the CDR3, the DNA is TGTGCCAGCAGTCCCCGGAACAGAGAGTACGAGCAGTACTTC. Its protein product is CASSPRNREYEQYF.

This sequence joins TRBV7-3 and TRBJ2-1, with a possible D match to TRBD2 (6 bases). There are 15 residues in the CDR3. Germline CDR1 reads SGHTA; CDR2 reads FQGTGA. The V end was cut by 3 bases, the J end by 0 bases, with 9 bases between. The CDR3 loop is CASSFGGSSYNEQFF. The DNA of the CDR3 is TGTGCCAGCAGCTTCGGAGGGAGCTCCTACAATGAGCAGTTCTTC.

The chain has TRBV7-2 and TRBJ2-7; D might be TRBD2 (5 bases). V was shortened by 10 bases and J by 2 bases, with 18 bases between the two germline ends. Germline V gives CDR1 SGHTA, CDR2 FQGNSA. The CDR3 is made up of 14 amino acids. Here the CDR3 reads CAIRREGPTYEQYF. The CDR3 region has the DNA TGTGCCATCAGGCGCGAGGGTCCCACCTACGAGCAGTACTTC.

The chain combines TRBV12-3 or TRBV12-4 with TRBJ1-1; 10 bases match TRBD1. This CDR3 has 13 amino acids. J lost 11 bases, V lost 5 bases, and 8 bases had no gene match. The CDR3, as DNA: TGTGCCAGCAGTCGACAGGGGGCAAATTGGGCTTTCTTT. This translates into CASSRQGANWAFF.

This clonotype appeared a few times. One junction end disagrees with the germline gene, perhaps due to a read error. V gene TRBV7-7 combines with J gene TRBJ2-1; D possibly corresponds to TRBD2 (5 bases). The CDR3 consists of 14 residues. Germline loops: CDR1 SSHAT, CDR2 FNYEAQ (reference sequence). CDR3 DNA sequence: TGTGCTAGCAGCTTAGGGCTAGCAGTGGATGAGCAGTTCTTC. This sequence encodes CASSLGLAVDEQFF.

This clonotype has more than one count but fewer than ten. The chain employs TRBV6-2 or TRBV6-3 and TRBJ1-5; TRBD1 aligns across 7 bases. V shed 4 bases and J 6 bases; nucleotides not matched to a gene: 6. The CDR3 has 14 residues. Germline assignment: CDR1 MNHEY and CDR2 SVGEGT. CDR3 bases: TGTGCCAGCAGTTCCACAGGGGTAACTCAGCCCCAGCATTTT. This encodes CASSSTGVTQPQHF.

V usage is TRBV7-9 and J usage is TRBJ1-6; tentative D call: TRBD1 (6 bases). Germline-derived CDR1 and CDR2 are SEHNR and FQNEAQ (reference sequence). With 10 bases removed from V and 13 bases from J, the gap between germline ends came to 23 bases. This CDR3 region has 14 residues. DNA for the CDR3: TGTGCCACCCGACCGGGGGCGAGGGGTGATCCCCTCCACTTT. Translating gives CATRPGARGDPLHF.

The chain carries TRBV29-1 and TRBJ2-1, with 7 bases that match TRBD1. Germline-derived CDR1 and CDR2 are SQVTM and ANQGSEA. J lost 3 bases, V lost 6 bases, and 11 bases had no gene match. This CDR3 has 15 amino acids. CDR3 in amino acids: CSVDFRDRVYNEQFF. DNA of the CDR3: TGCAGCGTGGATTTCCGGGACAGAGTCTACAATGAGCAGTTCTTC.

This clonotype was found a few times. CDR3 DNA: TGTGCCAGCAGCTCCCGGGACAGGGGGCGCGAGCAGTACTTC. Protein product: CASSSRDRGREQYF. The chain is built from TRBV7-9 and TRBJ2-7, with 12 bases matching TRBD1. The germline CDR1 and CDR2 sequences are SEHNR and FQNEAQ (reference sequence). This CDR3 contains 14 residues. The ends lost 4 bases at V and 6 bases at J; junction bases unmatched: 4.

This clonotype was found a few times. The chain combines TRBV6-2 or TRBV6-3 with TRBJ1-5; D gene ambiguous. Deletions cut 2 bases from V and 0 bases from J, with 2 bases between. CDR3 length: 13 residues. The germline CDR1 and CDR2 sequences are MNHEY and SVGEGT. CDR3 sequence: CASSYSSNQPQHF. Here the CDR3 DNA reads TGTGCCAGCAGTTACAGTAGCAATCAGCCCCAGCATTTT.

The sample holds a few counts of this clonotype. With a much larger clone just one base away, this may be a read error. The chain couples TRBV2 to TRBJ2-2, with 9 bases fitting TRBD1. The germline V gene has CDR1 SNHLY and CDR2 FYNNEI. This CDR3 has 14 residues. The CDR3 sequence is CANSRQGDTGELFF. The CDR3 nucleotides are TGTGCCAACAGTCGACAGGGGGACACCGGGGAGCTGTTTTTT.

This clonotype was counted between two and nine times. The J gene is TRBJ2-3, the V gene TRBV5-1; 8 positions agree with TRBD2. Germline V lookup: CDR1 SGHRS, CDR2 YFSETQ. This CDR3 is 13 amino acids long. V lost 4 bases to trimming and J lost 4 bases; unmatched junction nucleotides: 2. The CDR3 sequence is CASSPGGPDTQYF. For the CDR3, the DNA is TGCGCCAGCAGCCCGGGGGGGCCAGATACGCAGTATTTT. The whole variable domain, remainder taken from reference TRBV5-1 and TRBJ2-3, is KAGVTQTPRYLIKTRGQQVTLSCSPISGHRSVSWYQQTPGQGLQFLFEYFSETQRNKGNFPGRFSGRQFSNSRSEMNVSTLELGDSALYLCASSPGGPDTQYFGPGTRLTVL.

The chain carries TRBV27 and TRBJ2-7; D gene unclear. The CDR3 has 11 amino acids. Germline loops: CDR1 MNHEY, CDR2 SMNVEV (reference sequence). Trimming took off 4 bases at V and 2 bases at J, with 3 bases between the two ends. The DNA for the CDR3 is TGTGCCAGCAGTTCAACCTACGAGCAGTACTTC. Translating gives CASSSTYEQYF.

The chain recombines TRBV12-5 with TRBJ2-2; D is unclear. V lost 7 bases and J lost 5, with 11 bases in between. Germline V gene lookup returns CDR1 LGHNT and CDR2 FRNRAP. This CDR3 spans 13 amino acids. CDR3 in DNA: TGTGCTAGTGCCCTTATCTGGACCGGGGAGCTGTTTTTT. This gives the protein CASALIWTGELFF.

This clonotype showed up just a few times. The genes are TRBV18 and TRBJ2-2; no definite D call. The CDR3 contains 13 residues. Germline V lookup: CDR1 KGHSH, CDR2 LQKENI. Trimming pared 1 base from V and 4 bases from J, leaving 4 bases between. The CDR3 protein is CASSPRSTGELFF. The DNA for the CDR3 is TGTGCCAGCTCACCACGAAGCACCGGGGAGCTGTTTTTT.

The V and J genes are TRBV12-3 or TRBV12-4 and TRBJ1-2; a weak D match, TRBD1 (5 bases). There are 12 residues in the CDR3. V lost 5 bases, J lost 11 bases, and 15 bases lay in between. The CDR3 DNA follows: TGTGCCAGCAGTCCGCCGGCGGGGGGATACACCTTC. Its protein product is CASSPPAGGYTF.